The 9 T cell receptor beta chains reported below all come from one sample, sequenced in a study of shared clonotypes between healthy human individuals. Generated by immunoSEQ multiplex PCR, the TCRdb table keeps only in-frame clones and is missing some. This table holds hundreds of thousands of clones, approximately 79% found once. The sequencing sample was made of memory CD4+ T cells sorted from blood. Subset reported: CD45RA-negative fraction. The receptors derive from a young man in good health.

The chain employs TRBV7-2 and TRBJ2-2; D is unclear. Trimming stripped 3 bases from V and 0 bases from J, with 5 bases between. The CDR3 sequence is 14 residues long. Germline CDR1 and CDR2: SGHTA and FQGNSA. CDR3 sequence: CASSLGTNTGELFF. The CDR3 DNA reads as TGTGCCAGCAGCTTGGGCACGAACACCGGGGAGCTGTTTTTT.

V and J are TRBV9 and TRBJ2-7; perhaps TRBD2 as D (5 bases). The CDR3 is 14 amino acids. CDR1 SGDLS and CDR2 YYNGEE come from the germline V gene. The V end lost 4 bases, the J end lost 5 bases, and 16 bases lay between the germline ends. The DNA for the CDR3 is TGTGCCAGCAGCAGCCGGGATCAGGAGGACGAGCAGTACTTC. Protein sequence: CASSSRDQEDEQYF. Full variable domain (missing parts from reference TRBV9 and TRBJ2-7): DSGVTQTPKHLITATGQRVTLRCSPRSGDLSVYWYQQSLDQGLQFLIQYYNGEERAKGNILERFSAQQFPDLHSELNLSSLELGDSALYFCASSSRDQEDEQYFGPGTRLTVT.

This chain connects TRBV11-2 to TRBJ2-5; maybe TRBD1 (6 bases). V gave up 3 bases and J gave up 4 bases, with 12 bases separating them. Germline-derived CDR1 and CDR2 are SGHAT and FQNNGV. This CDR3 spans 14 amino acids. The CDR3 region has the DNA TGTGCCAGCAGCTTCGACAGGCGCCGAGAGACCCAGTACTTC. Translated, it gives CASSFDRRRETQYF.

The chain links TRBV15 to TRBJ2-1, with 14 bases matching TRBD2. Germline trimming cut 0 bases from V and 7 bases from J; bases unmatched to any gene: 14. CDR1 and CDR2 (germline): LNHNV, YYDKDF (reference sequence). The CDR3 has 20 amino acids. The CDR3 DNA follows: TGTGCCACCAGCAGAGATTGGTACGGGACTAGCGGGAGCACATCTAATGAGCAGTTCTTC. Translated: CATSRDWYGTSGSTSNEQFF. Combining the CDR3 with reference TRBV15 and TRBJ2-1 gives the whole variable domain DAMVIQNPRYQVTQFGKPVTLSCSQTLNHNVMYWYQQKSSQAPKLLFHYYDKDFNNEADTPDNFQSRRPNTSFCFLDIRSPGLGDTAMYLCATSRDWYGTSGSTSNEQFFGPGTRLTVL.

The chain employs TRBV27 and TRBJ2-4, with a weak D call TRBD2 (5 bases). The CDR3 extends over 15 amino acids. The V end was cut by 5 bases, the J end by 0 bases, with 11 bases between. Looked up from germline, CDR1 is MNHEY and CDR2 is SMNVEV (reference sequence). CDR3 sequence reads: CASSPAELAKNIQYF. DNA of the CDR3: TGTGCCAGCAGTCCAGCGGAACTAGCCAAAAACATTCAGTACTTC.

The V call is TRBV10-2, the J call TRBJ2-6; 8 bases map to TRBD1. The J segment lost 2 bases and the V segment lost 3 bases, leaving 9 bases of the junction unmatched. CDR3 length equals 18 residues. The V gene's germline CDR1 is WSHSY and CDR2 SAAADI. The CDR3 DNA reads as TGCGCCAGCAGTGACCCGGCAGGGGGCTTACCTGGGGCCAACGTCCTGACTTTC. Amino acid sequence: CASSDPAGGLPGANVLTF.

The chain combines TRBV2 with TRBJ2-6, with D perhaps matching TRBD1 or TRBD2 (5 bases each). This CDR3 region has 17 residues. CDR1 and CDR2 (germline): SNHLY, FYNNEI. With 7 bases removed from V and 4 bases from J, the gap between germline ends came to 20 bases. CDR3 nucleotide sequence: TGTGCCAGCACCCTGGACGGCTCGGGGCAAGGGGCCAACGTCCTGACTTTC. It yields the protein CASTLDGSGQGANVLTF. Supplemented by reference TRBV2 and TRBJ2-6, the full variable domain reads EPEVTQTPSHQVTQMGQEVILRCVPISNHLYFYWYRQILGQKVEFLVSFYNNEISEKSEIFDDQFSVERPDGSNFTLKIRSTKLEDSAMYFCASTLDGSGQGANVLTFGAGSRLTVL.

The DNA for the CDR3 is TGTGCCAGCAGTTTACCAGAGTACGAGCAGTACTTC. Protein: CASSLPEYEQYF. The chain joins TRBV28 to TRBJ2-7; D not certain. The CDR3 runs to 12 residues. Trimming removed 2 bases at V and 4 bases at J, with 6 bases between. Germline CDR1 is MDHEN and CDR2 is SYDVKM.

The chain carries TRBV5-6 and TRBJ1-4; weak D call: TRBD1 (6 bases). Germline V CDR1 and CDR2: SGHDT, YYEEEE. The CDR3 spans 15 residues. V was pared by 1 base and J by 4 bases, with 11 bases between. CDR3 bases: TGTGCCAGCAGCTTGCGGGACAATGGTAATGAAAAACTGTTTTTT. Its protein product is CASSLRDNGNEKLFF.